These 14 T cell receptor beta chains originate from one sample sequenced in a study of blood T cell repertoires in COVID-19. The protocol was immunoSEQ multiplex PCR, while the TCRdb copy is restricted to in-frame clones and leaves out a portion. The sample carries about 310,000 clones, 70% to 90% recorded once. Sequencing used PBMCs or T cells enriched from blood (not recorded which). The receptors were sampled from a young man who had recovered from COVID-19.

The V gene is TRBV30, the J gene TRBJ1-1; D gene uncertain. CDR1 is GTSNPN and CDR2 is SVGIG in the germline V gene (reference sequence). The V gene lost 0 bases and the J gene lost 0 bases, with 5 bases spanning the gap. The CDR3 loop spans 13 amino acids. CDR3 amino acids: CAWSVEMNTEAFF. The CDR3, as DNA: TGTGCCTGGAGTGTAGAGATGAACACTGAAGCTTTCTTT.

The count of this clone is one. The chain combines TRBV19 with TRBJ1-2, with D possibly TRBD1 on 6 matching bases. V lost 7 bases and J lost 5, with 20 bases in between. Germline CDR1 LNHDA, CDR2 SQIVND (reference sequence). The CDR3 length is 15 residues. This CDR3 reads CASTHGRTAPYGYTF. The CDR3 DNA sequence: TGTGCCAGTACCCACGGTAGGACAGCGCCTTATGGCTACACCTTC.

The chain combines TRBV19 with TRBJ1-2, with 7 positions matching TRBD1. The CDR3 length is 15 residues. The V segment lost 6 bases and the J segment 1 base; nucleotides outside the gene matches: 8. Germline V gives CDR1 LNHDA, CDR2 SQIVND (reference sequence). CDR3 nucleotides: TGTGCCAGTAGAGCTCAGGGGGGAAATAACTATGGCTACACCTTC. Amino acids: CASRAQGGNNYGYTF. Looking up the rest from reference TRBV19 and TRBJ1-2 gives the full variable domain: DGGITQSPKYLFRKEGQNVTLSCEQNLNHDAMYWYRQDPGQGLRLIYYSQIVNDFQKGDIAEGYSVSREKKESFPLTVTSAQKNPTAFYLCASRAQGGNNYGYTFGSGTRLTVV.

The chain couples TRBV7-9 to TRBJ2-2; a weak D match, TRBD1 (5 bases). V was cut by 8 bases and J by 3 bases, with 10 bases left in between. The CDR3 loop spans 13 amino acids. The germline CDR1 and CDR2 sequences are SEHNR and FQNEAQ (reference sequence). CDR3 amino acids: CASGPRDTGELFF. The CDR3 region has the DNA TGTGCCAGCGGACCCAGGGACACCGGGGAGCTGTTTTTT. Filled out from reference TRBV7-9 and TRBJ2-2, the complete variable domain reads DTGVSQNPRHKITKRGQNVTFRCDPISEHNRLYWYRQTLGQGPEFLTYFQNEAQLEKSRLLSDRFSAERPKGSFSTLEIQRTEQGDSAMYLCASGPRDTGELFFGEGSRLTVL.

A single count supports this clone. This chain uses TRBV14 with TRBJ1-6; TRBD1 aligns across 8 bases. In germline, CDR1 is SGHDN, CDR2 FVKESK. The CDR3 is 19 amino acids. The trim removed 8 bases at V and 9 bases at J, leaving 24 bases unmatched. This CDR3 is CASPPSQGAPPGVGSPLHF. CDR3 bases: TGTGCCAGCCCACCGTCGCAGGGGGCGCCTCCGGGAGTAGGTTCACCCCTCCACTTT.

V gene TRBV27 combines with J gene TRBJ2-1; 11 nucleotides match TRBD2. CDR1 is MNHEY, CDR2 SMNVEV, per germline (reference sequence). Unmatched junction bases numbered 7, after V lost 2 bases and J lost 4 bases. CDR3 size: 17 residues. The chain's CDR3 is CASSLRALAGGYNEQFF. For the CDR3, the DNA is TGTGCCAGCAGTTTAAGGGCTTTAGCGGGGGGGTACAATGAGCAGTTCTTC.

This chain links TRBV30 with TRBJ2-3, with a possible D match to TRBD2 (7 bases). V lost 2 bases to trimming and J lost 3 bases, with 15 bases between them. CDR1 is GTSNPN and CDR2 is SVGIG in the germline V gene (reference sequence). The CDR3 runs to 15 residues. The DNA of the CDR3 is TGTGCCTGGAGTAAAGGGGGGGCCGTAACAGATACGCAGTATTTT. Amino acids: CAWSKGGAVTDTQYF.

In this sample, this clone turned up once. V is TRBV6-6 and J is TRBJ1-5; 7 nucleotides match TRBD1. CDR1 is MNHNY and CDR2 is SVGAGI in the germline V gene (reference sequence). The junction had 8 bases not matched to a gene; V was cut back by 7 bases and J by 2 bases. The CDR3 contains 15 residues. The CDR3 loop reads CASNIRQGGNQPQHF. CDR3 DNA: TGTGCCAGCAACATCAGACAGGGAGGCAATCAGCCCCAGCATTTT.

CDR3 DNA sequence: TGTGCCAGCAGTTACCAAAAATACATGAACACTGAAGCTTTCTTT. This gives the protein CASSYQKYMNTEAFF. The chain is built from TRBV6-5 and TRBJ1-1; D gene uncertain. The CDR3 runs 15 residues. Germline V CDR1 and CDR2: MNHEY, SVGAGI. Trimming took 2 bases from V and 0 from J, leaving 10 bases between them.

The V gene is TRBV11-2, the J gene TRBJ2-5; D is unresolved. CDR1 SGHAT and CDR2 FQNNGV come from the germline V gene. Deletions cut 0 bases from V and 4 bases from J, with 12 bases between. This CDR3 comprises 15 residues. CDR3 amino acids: CASSLDLNLGETQYF. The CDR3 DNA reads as TGTGCCAGCAGCTTAGATCTCAACCTAGGAGAGACCCAGTACTTC.

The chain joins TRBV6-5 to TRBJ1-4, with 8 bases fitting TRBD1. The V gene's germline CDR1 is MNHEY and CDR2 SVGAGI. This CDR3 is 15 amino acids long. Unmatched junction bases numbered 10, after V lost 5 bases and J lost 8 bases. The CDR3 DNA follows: TGTGCCAGCAGTAGACCAGGACAGGGACGCGAAAAACTGTTTTTT. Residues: CASSRPGQGREKLFF.

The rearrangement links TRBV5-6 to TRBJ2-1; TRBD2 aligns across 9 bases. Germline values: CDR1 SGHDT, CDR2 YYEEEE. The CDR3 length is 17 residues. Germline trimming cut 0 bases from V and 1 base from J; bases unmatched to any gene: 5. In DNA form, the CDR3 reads TGTGCCAGCAGCTTGGTGTTAGCGGGGGATTCCTACAATGAGCAGTTCTTC. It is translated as CASSLVLAGDSYNEQFF.

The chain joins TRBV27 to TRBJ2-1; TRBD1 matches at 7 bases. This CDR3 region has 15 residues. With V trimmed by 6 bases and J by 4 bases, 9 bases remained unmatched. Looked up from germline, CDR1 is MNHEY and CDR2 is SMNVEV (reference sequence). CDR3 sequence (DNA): TGTGCCAGCAGCGACAGGGATCCTACTTACAATGAGCAGTTCTTC. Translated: CASSDRDPTYNEQFF.

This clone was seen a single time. CDR3 amino acids: CASRRTGLGTEAFF. CDR3 in DNA: TGCGCCAGCAGACGGACAGGGTTGGGCACTGAAGCTTTCTTT. The V call is TRBV5-1, the J call TRBJ1-1, with TRBD1 matching 8 bases. Germline assignment: CDR1 SGHRS and CDR2 YFSETQ. The V gene end was trimmed by 5 bases and the J gene end by 4 bases; junction bases not matched to a gene: 7. CDR3 length: 14 residues.